Listed below are T cell receptor beta chains from one sample, sequenced in a study of blood T cell repertoires in COVID-19. Data came from immunoSEQ multiplex PCR; TCRdb stores just in-frame clones and leaves some out. The repertoire holds roughly 150,000 clones, with 70% to 90% as singletons. The sample taken for sequencing was peripheral blood. These receptors were collected from a woman of 80 years or more with COVID-19, enrolled during active disease. The CDR3 runs from the conserved cysteine through the conserved F or W. The size field is filled for only some rows; it gives once, few, many or a size class.

V,size,CDR3
TRBV27,.,CASRRVLAGHEQYF
TRBV10-3,.,CAISESGLYSTDTQYF
TRBV19,.,CASSTTGGGQPQHF
TRBV5-1,.,CASSLSREAYEQYF
TRBV3-1/TRBV3-2,.,CASSQLGGAKNIQYF
TRBV2,.,CASSEDRRGYEQYF
TRBV6-2/TRBV6-3,.,CASSSTAAGSNYGYTF
TRBV10-3,few,CAISPGQGVAGELFF
TRBV5-1,.,CASSLRWGDYGYTF
TRBV9,.,CASSPSGSSYNEQFF
TRBV11-3,.,CASRELGYEQYF
TRBV5-1,.,CASSLPGAYEQYF
TRBV4-2,.,CASSQRSGGALDTQYF
TRBV18,.,CASSPQNIQGFNTEAFF
TRBV7-2,.,CASSLVSGRSSYNEQFF
TRBV28,few,CASNRAYEQYF
TRBV7-6,.,CASSSSSVTGYEQYF
TRBV19,.,CASSIVLSYEQYF
TRBV28,.,CASSLPGQSETQYF
TRBV5-4,few,CASSLYGTRNEQFF
TRBV9,.,CASSTGQGTRPFF
TRBV7-9,.,CASSETQTGAKNIQYF
TRBV6-2/TRBV6-3,.,CASSYVAETQYF
TRBV30,once,CAWSVKRATDTQYF
TRBV20-1,.,CSTGGDGYTF
TRBV7-3,once,CASSRTGGQTQYF